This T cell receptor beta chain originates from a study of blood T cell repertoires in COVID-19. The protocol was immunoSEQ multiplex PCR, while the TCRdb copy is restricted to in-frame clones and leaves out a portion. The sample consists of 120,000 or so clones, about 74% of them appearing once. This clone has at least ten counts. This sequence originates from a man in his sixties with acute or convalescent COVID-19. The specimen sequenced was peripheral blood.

The CDR3 loop reads CASRDGTGNYEQYF. CDR3 nucleotide sequence: TGTGCCAGCAGAGACGGGACAGGGAACTACGAGCAGTACTTC. The chain has TRBV6-5 and TRBJ2-7, with 9 bases fitting TRBD1. V lost 6 bases to trimming and J lost 3 bases; unmatched junction nucleotides: 6. Germline-derived CDR1 and CDR2 are MNHEY and SVGAGI. This CDR3 is built from 14 residues.